The source of this T cell receptor beta chain is a study of T cell responses to AZD1222 COVID-19 vaccine. Germline values: CDR1 LNHDA, CDR2 SQIVND (reference sequence). The V end lost 6 bases, the J end lost 3 bases, and 14 bases lay between the germline ends. This CDR3 contains 14 residues. Study-wide points: The breadth and depth of Spike-specific TCRs increased once two AZD1222 doses had been given. Spike regions recognized by vaccine-associated CD4 TCRs spanned the protein, led by 160-218 and 743-854. The sample set comprised mostly white British donors with more females, and clonal diversity was possibly underestimated.

Generated by immunoSEQ multiplex PCR, the TCRdb table keeps only in-frame clones and is missing some. The data hold about 120,000 clones, with around 90% observed a single time. Notes on this clone: Its target is unknown.

The chain couples TRBV19 to TRBJ2-5, with D perhaps being TRBD1 or TRBD2 (5 bases each). The material was peripheral blood, obtained 28 days after the second AZD1222 dose. The origin of this receptor is an adult who received the AZD1222 COVID-19 vaccine. This chain's CDR3 is CASSKYGTEETQYF. The CDR3 coding sequence is TGTGCCAGTAGCAAATACGGGACGGAAGAGACCCAGTACTTC.